One sample yielded the 2 T cell receptor beta chains listed below, sequenced in a study of shared clonotypes between healthy human individuals. The data were produced by immunoSEQ multiplex PCR, yet TCRdb's version contains in-frame clones alone and is incomplete. The table lists under 2.5 million clones, 85% to 95% of them singletons. The sample was naive CD4+ T cells from PBMCs. This sample's subset: CD45RA+ positively selected. All receptors come from a man in his late teens or twenties in good health. Some clones in this sample may be carry-over from other donors' samples.

This clone was counted once. This CDR3 is also generated by other DNA sequences in the sample. The V call is TRBV28, the J call TRBJ1-5, with 9 bases lining up with TRBD1. This CDR3 has 16 amino acids. CDR1 and CDR2 from the germline V gene are MDHEN and SYDVKM. V lost 2 bases, J lost 4 bases, and 6 bases stayed unmatched. CDR3 DNA: TGTGCCAGCAGTTTAACTCCGGGACAGGGAAATCAGCCCCAGCATTTT. Its translation is CASSLTPGQGNQPQHF. Drawing the rest from reference TRBV28 and TRBJ1-5, the complete variable domain is DVKVTQSSRYLVKRTGEKVFLECVQDMDHENMFWYRQDPGLGLRLIYFSYDVKMKEKGDIPEGYSVSREKKERFSLILESASTNQTSMYLCASSLTPGQGNQPQHFGDGTRLSIL.

The rearrangement links TRBV7-2 to TRBJ1-1, with D tentatively TRBD1 (6 bases). Between the trimmed V and J ends, which lost 3 bases and 1 base, there was a span of 12 bases. Per the germline V gene, CDR1 is SGHTA and CDR2 is FQGNSA. The CDR3 sequence is 15 residues long. CDR3 sequence: CASSFTGHRNTEAFF. The CDR3 DNA follows: TGTGCCAGCAGCTTCACGGGACACCGGAACACTGAAGCTTTCTTT.